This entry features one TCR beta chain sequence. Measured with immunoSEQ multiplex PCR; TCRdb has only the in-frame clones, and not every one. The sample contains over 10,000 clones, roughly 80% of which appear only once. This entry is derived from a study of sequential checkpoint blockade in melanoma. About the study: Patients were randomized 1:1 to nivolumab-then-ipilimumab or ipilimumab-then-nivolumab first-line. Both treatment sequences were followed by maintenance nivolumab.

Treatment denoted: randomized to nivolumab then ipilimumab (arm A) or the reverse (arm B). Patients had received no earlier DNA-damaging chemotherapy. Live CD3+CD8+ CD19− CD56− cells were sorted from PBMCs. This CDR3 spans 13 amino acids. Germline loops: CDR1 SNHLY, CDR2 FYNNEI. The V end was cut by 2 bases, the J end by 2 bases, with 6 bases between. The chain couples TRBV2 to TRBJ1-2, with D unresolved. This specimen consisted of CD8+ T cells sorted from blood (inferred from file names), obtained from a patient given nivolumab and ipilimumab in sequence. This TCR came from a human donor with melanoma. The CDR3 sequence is CASSEWQNYGYTF. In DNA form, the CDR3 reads TGTGCCAGCAGTGAATGGCAGAACTATGGCTACACCTTC.